Listed here are 14 T cell receptor beta chains from one sample, sequenced in a study of T cell responses to AZD1222 COVID-19 vaccine. TCRdb keeps only in-frame clones here, not all; method: immunoSEQ multiplex PCR. Of about 170,000 clones listed, around nine tenths are singletons. Sequencing was performed on peripheral blood, taken on day 0 of AZD1222 vaccination. The receptors here all came from an adult in good health.

This chain uses TRBV6-2 or TRBV6-3 with TRBJ1-2, with a tentative D call TRBD1 (5 bases). V dropped 6 bases and J dropped 8 bases, with 25 bases sitting between them. The CDR3 has 16 residues. Germline V gene sequence: CDR1 MNHEY, CDR2 SVGEGT. The CDR3 loop reads CASSLAVRGLSKGYTF. CDR3 bases: TGTGCCAGCAGCCTCGCCGTCCGGGGACTTTCTAAAGGCTACACCTTC.

The CDR3 reads CASSPQRRGTGQNIQYF. DNA of the CDR3: TGTGCCAGCAGCCCACAGCGACGAGGGACAGGGCAAAACATTCAGTACTTC. The V and J genes are TRBV4-2 and TRBJ2-4, with 9 bases matching TRBD1. This CDR3 has 17 residues. After removal of 4 bases from V and 5 bases from J, the junction contained 12 bases not matched to a gene. Germline values: CDR1 LGHNA, CDR2 YNFKEQ.

This clone was detected only once. The J gene is TRBJ1-1, the V gene TRBV7-3; the match to TRBD1 covers 8 bases. The V gene end was trimmed by 5 bases and the J gene end by 11 bases; junction bases not matched to a gene: 10. The germline V gene encodes CDR1 SGHTA and CDR2 FQGTGA. The CDR3 has 13 residues. The CDR3 DNA sequence: TGTGCCAGCAGCCGAACAGGGGGTGGGAGGGCTTTCTTT. The encoded protein is CASSRTGGGRAFF. The full variable domain, with the rest looked up from reference TRBV7-3 and TRBJ1-1, is GAGVSQTPSNKVTEKGKYVELRCDPISGHTALYWYRQSLGQGPEFLIYFQGTGAADDSGLPNDRFFAVRPEGSVSTLKIQRTERGDSAVYLCASSRTGGGRAFFGQGTRLTVV.

V and J are TRBV2 and TRBJ1-6; unclear D gene. This CDR3 has 13 amino acids. Deletions cut 6 bases from V and 9 bases from J, with 12 bases between. Germline lookup yields CDR1 SNHLY and CDR2 FYNNEI. CDR3 in DNA: TGTGCCAGCAGAAGTAAAACTTTTTCACCCCTCCACTTT. As protein: CASRSKTFSPLHF.

The chain couples TRBV28 to TRBJ2-4; no reliable D call. V lost 6 bases and J lost 0, with 12 bases in between. This CDR3 has 15 amino acids. The germline V gene has CDR1 MDHEN and CDR2 SYDVKM. This CDR3 reads CASSSDQLAKNIQYF. For the CDR3, the DNA is TGTGCCAGCAGCTCAGACCAACTAGCCAAAAACATTCAGTACTTC.

V is TRBV28 and J is TRBJ1-2; the D gene is possibly TRBD1 (5 bases). This CDR3 is built from 14 residues. CDR1 is MDHEN, CDR2 SYDVKM, per germline. The V gene lost 1 base and the J gene lost 4 bases, with 10 bases spanning the gap. The CDR3, as DNA: TGTGCCAGCAGTTTATTCGGGGCCCCCTATGGCTACACCTTC. This sequence encodes CASSLFGAPYGYTF.

This chain links TRBV7-2 with TRBJ1-2; no clear D gene. From germline, CDR1 is SGHTA and CDR2 FQGNSA. V was cut by 1 base and J by 6 bases, with 9 bases left in between. This CDR3 region has 13 residues. The CDR3 coding sequence is TGTGCCAGCAGCTTAGGACAACACCATGGCTACACCTTC. Protein product: CASSLGQHHGYTF.

This clone came up a few times. The chain couples TRBV11-1 to TRBJ2-7; perhaps TRBD1 as D (5 bases). Deletions cut 0 bases from V and 4 bases from J, with 16 bases between. CDR1 and CDR2 (germline): SGHAT, FQDESV (reference sequence). CDR3 length: 16 amino acids. CDR3 bases: TGTGCCAGCAGCTTAGCCCCTAGGAAGGGGAATTACGAGCAGTACTTC. The encoded protein is CASSLAPRKGNYEQYF.

The DNA for the CDR3 is TGCGCCAGCCGGGGGATTGGGGATAATTCACCCCTCCACTTT. Its protein product is CASRGIGDNSPLHF. The chain joins TRBV10-1 to TRBJ1-6; maybe TRBD1 (5 bases). Germline V gene lookup returns CDR1 WNHNN and CDR2 SYGVQD (reference sequence). The CDR3 loop spans 14 amino acids. V was shortened by 8 bases and J by 5 bases, with 13 bases between the two germline ends.

The chain combines TRBV7-3 with TRBJ2-1; TRBD2 matches at 8 bases. CDR1 SGHTA and CDR2 FQGTGA come from the germline V gene. The trim removed 5 bases at V and 5 bases at J, leaving 14 bases unmatched. This CDR3 is built from 17 residues. The DNA for the CDR3 is TGTGCCAGCAGCCCCTCCTGGGTAGCGGGGAGAAACAATGAGCAGTTCTTC. This encodes CASSPSWVAGRNNEQFF. Filled out from reference TRBV7-3 and TRBJ2-1, the complete variable domain reads GAGVSQTPSNKVTEKGKYVELRCDPISGHTALYWYRQSLGQGPEFLIYFQGTGAADDSGLPNDRFFAVRPEGSVSTLKIQRTERGDSAVYLCASSPSWVAGRNNEQFFGPGTRLTVL.

V gene TRBV12-3 or TRBV12-4 combines with J gene TRBJ1-2; no clear D gene. The ends were cut back, 7 bases at V and 8 bases at J, with 17 bases in the middle. The CDR3 runs to 13 residues. The CDR3 DNA sequence: TGTGCCAGCATCGAACACGGTCACTGGGGCTACACCTTC. Translating it yields CASIEHGHWGYTF.

The CDR3 protein is CASSQVASTEAFF. The CDR3, as DNA: TGTGCCAGCAGCCAAGTCGCCAGCACTGAAGCTTTCTTT. The V and J genes are TRBV3-1 (or the pseudogene TRBV3-2) and TRBJ1-1, with D unclear. Germline V CDR1 and CDR2: LGHDT, YNNKEL (reference sequence). Deletions cut 1 base from V and 4 bases from J, with 7 bases between. The CDR3 spans 13 residues.

The chain recombines TRBV7-9 with TRBJ1-3; 8 positions agree with TRBD1. The CDR3 runs to 14 residues. V was pared by 7 bases and J by 2 bases, with 4 bases of the junction left unmatched. From germline, CDR1 is SEHNR and CDR2 FQNEAQ (reference sequence). Here the CDR3 DNA reads TGTGCCAGCATCCTACAGGGGGCTGGAAACACCATATATTTT. Translated: CASILQGAGNTIYF.

The J gene is TRBJ1-2, the V gene TRBV13, with TRBD1 matching over 10 bases. Unmatched junction bases numbered 9, after V lost 4 bases and J lost 7 bases. The CDR3 runs 15 residues. Germline V gives CDR1 PRHDT, CDR2 FYEKMQ (reference sequence). CDR3 DNA sequence: TGTGCCAGCAGCTCGCGGGACAGGGGAACGGTTGGCTACACCTTC. It specifies CASSSRDRGTVGYTF.